The T cell receptor (beta chain) under discussion was sequenced for a study of cytomegalovirus exposure and HLA in healthy donors. Study as a whole: HLA-typed donors contributed some 83 million unique TCRs, which were held in an early data release.

Study-level results: Several of the most significant clusters were apparently associated with common viral pathogens in a later analysis.

In its sample, this clone was seen once. The antigen is not known. Vbeta (60) and Jbeta (13) primers were used in the PCR. Assay: immunoSEQ multiplex PCR; the TCRdb copy retains only in-frame clones and omits some. Of over 150,000 clones listed, approximately 75% are singletons. There are 15 residues in the CDR3. The germline gives CDR1 SGDLS, CDR2 YYNGEE. J was trimmed by 1 base and V by 4 bases; bases with no gene match: 4. The sequenced sample was PBMCs. The source of this sequence is a man younger than 45 in good health and CMV-seropositive. The rearrangement joins TRBV9 to TRBJ2-5, with TRBD1 identical over 10 bases. The CDR3 protein is CASSSGTGVQETQYF. In DNA, the CDR3 is TGTGCCAGCAGCAGCGGGACAGGGGTCCAAGAGACCCAGTACTTC.